These 28 T cell receptor beta chains came from one sample sequenced in a study of neurological immune-mediated disorders. TCRdb fed the 5' RACE reads into MiXCR, producing one record per CDR3 protein. The sample yields 15,000 to 25,000 distinct CDR3 sequences, approximately 7.9% seen once. Source material: CD8+ T cells from blood. These TCRs come from a woman aged 30 to 39 with HTLV-1-associated myelopathy (HAM/TSP).

The sample holds many counts of this clonotype. The gene calls are TRBV20-1 and TRBJ1-2; D is unresolved. There are 13 residues in the CDR3. CDR1 and CDR2 (germline): DFQATT, SNEGSKA (reference sequence). V shed 0 bases and J shed 3 bases, with 8 bases lying between them. The DNA of the CDR3 is TGCAGTGCTAGAGACCCTGATGACTATGGCTACACCTTC. Protein product: CSARDPDDYGYTF.

This clonotype was counted ten times or more. The chain is built from TRBV14 and TRBJ2-2; D might be TRBD1 (5 bases). V dropped 0 bases and J dropped 2 bases, with 7 bases sitting between them. In germline, CDR1 is SGHDN, CDR2 FVKESK. This CDR3 has 15 amino acids. The CDR3 DNA reads TGTGCCAGCAGCCAAGATAGGGGTAACACCGGGGAGCTGTTTTTT. Protein sequence: CASSQDRGNTGELFF.

This clonotype was counted many times. The chain couples TRBV6-5 to TRBJ1-1, with D possibly being TRBD1 (6 bases). V lost 6 bases and J lost 6, with 17 bases in between. The germline V gene encodes CDR1 MNHEY and CDR2 SVGAGI. The CDR3 is 14 residues long. This CDR3 is CASSTVLGQPEAFF. The CDR3 bases are TGTGCCAGCAGCACAGTGCTTGGACAGCCTGAAGCTTTCTTT.

Details on this clonotype: The conserved phenylalanine or tryptophan is not found at the CDR3 terminus, so this likely reflects a read error. This rearrangement joins TRBV4-1 to TRBJ2-1; tentatively, D is TRBD1 (6 bases). From germline, CDR1 is MGHRA and CDR2 YSYEKL. Trimming cost V 1 base and J 4 bases, with 23 bases left between them. The CDR3 runs 19 residues. The CDR3 DNA reads as TGCGCCAGCAGCCAAGCCTGGGGGCTCAAAAGTCGCCCATACAATGAGCAGTTCGTC. This codes for CASSQAWGLKSRPYNEQFV.

This clonotype occurred many times. This sequence joins TRBV7-9 and TRBJ1-6; 7 bases line up with TRBD1. From germline, CDR1 is SEHNR and CDR2 FQNEAQ (reference sequence). Trimming removed 5 bases from V and 10 bases from J; junction bases left unmatched: 11. CDR3 size: 15 residues. The CDR3 spells CASSIETGRISPLHF. DNA for the CDR3: TGTGCCAGCAGCATTGAGACAGGGCGGATATCACCCCTCCACTTT. Full variable domain (rest looked up from reference TRBV7-9 and TRBJ1-6): DTGVSQNPRHKITKRGQNVTFRCDPISEHNRLYWYRQTLGQGPEFLTYFQNEAQLEKSRLLSDRFSAERPKGSFSTLEIQRTEQGDSAMYLCASSIETGRISPLHFGNGTRLTVT.

In this sample, this clonotype turned up many times. The V and J genes are TRBV19 and TRBJ2-1, with D perhaps matching TRBD2 (5 bases). V dropped 6 bases and J dropped 6 bases, with 15 bases sitting between them. The V gene's germline CDR1 is LNHDA and CDR2 SQIVND (reference sequence). This CDR3 is built from 14 residues. The CDR3 loop is CASSPLGWGNEQFF. The CDR3 DNA reads as TGTGCCAGTAGCCCACTAGGTTGGGGCAATGAGCAGTTCTTC.

At least ten counts were recorded for this clonotype. The chain couples TRBV7-9 to TRBJ1-2, with D possibly matching TRBD1 (5 bases). Germline assignment: CDR1 SEHNR and CDR2 FQNEAQ (reference sequence). Trimming cost V 1 base and J 4 bases, with 19 bases left between them. The CDR3 spans 17 residues. CDR3 in amino acids: CASSLVGASSTSYGYTF. In nucleotides, the CDR3 is TGTGCCAGCAGCTTAGTTGGGGCCAGCAGCACCTCCTATGGCTACACCTTC.

This clonotype was seen only a few times. This may be a read error: a much more frequent sequence differs by one nucleotide. CDR3 nucleotide sequence: TGCAGTGCGGGGACATGGTTGGACTTC. This encodes CSAGTWLDF. V is TRBV20-1 and J is TRBJ1-2; possibly TRBD1 for D (6 bases). Germline V lookup: CDR1 DFQATT, CDR2 SNEGSKA (reference sequence). The CDR3 contains 9 residues.

This clonotype was counted at least ten times. An end of the junction differs from the germline gene, which may be a read error. The chain has TRBV14 and TRBJ2-1; D is undetermined. CDR1 and CDR2 from the germline V gene are SGHDN and FVKESK. The CDR3 runs to 15 residues. The CDR3 is CASSQDGSSSNEQFF. For the CDR3, the DNA is TGTGCCAGCAGCCAAGACGGTAGTTCCTCCAATGAGCAGTTCTTC.

This clonotype has a count of ten or more. The V call is TRBV6-1, the J call TRBJ2-7; possibly TRBD1 for D (7 bases). The CDR3 runs to 14 residues. CDR1 is MNHNS, CDR2 SASEGT, per germline. Deletions cut 5 bases from V and 2 bases from J, with 13 bases between. CDR3 loop: CASSKTGEAYEQYF. In nucleotides, the CDR3 is TGTGCCAGCAGTAAAACAGGGGAGGCCTACGAGCAGTACTTC.

Many counts were recorded for this clonotype. The gene calls are TRBV6-2 or TRBV6-3 and TRBJ2-7; no firm D call. V was pared by 0 bases and J by 0 bases, with 9 bases between. Per germline, CDR1 MNHEY and CDR2 SVGEGT. CDR3 length: 15 residues. CDR3 coding DNA: TGTGCCAGCAGTTACTCGATGCGCAGCTCCTACGAGCAGTACTTC. Translating gives CASSYSMRSSYEQYF.

This clonotype ranks as medium-sized. This chain uses TRBV20-1 with TRBJ1-1; D gene unclear. Trimming took off 6 bases at V and 3 bases at J, with 17 bases between the two ends. The CDR3 spans 14 residues. Germline lookup yields CDR1 DFQATT and CDR2 SNEGSKA (reference sequence). As DNA, the CDR3 is TGCAGTGCGACGGGGTTAGTGGAGCACACTGAAGCTTTCTTT. Translated: CSATGLVEHTEAFF.

This clonotype was seen many times. The rearrangement joins TRBV5-1 to TRBJ2-3, with TRBD2 matching 9 bases. CDR1 is SGHRS and CDR2 is YFSETQ in the germline V gene. V was pared by 7 bases and J by 4 bases, with 10 bases of the junction left unmatched. There are 15 residues in the CDR3. The DNA of the CDR3 is TGCGCCAGCGATCGAGCGGGGGGCTCCGCAGATACGCAGTATTTT. The encoded protein is CASDRAGGSADTQYF.

The table lists this clonotype with many counts. This chain joins TRBV3-1 and TRBJ2-7; TRBD2 matches 9 bases. Trimming took 0 bases from V and 3 from J; bases not matched to a gene: 3. The CDR3 length is 15 residues. Germline V gives CDR1 LGHDT, CDR2 YNNKEL (reference sequence). The CDR3 DNA reads TGTGCCAGCAGCCAAGATCTAGCGGGGCTCTACGAGCAGTACTTC. Amino acid sequence: CASSQDLAGLYEQYF.

This clonotype was observed many times. The chain employs TRBV3-1 and TRBJ2-4; the match to TRBD1 covers 8 bases. Germline loops: CDR1 LGHDT, CDR2 YNNKEL (reference sequence). The CDR3 runs 16 residues. V lost 4 bases, J lost 1 base, and 6 bases stayed unmatched. The CDR3: CASSPRTGMAKNIQYF. The CDR3 nucleotides are TGTGCCAGCAGCCCCCGGACAGGGATGGCCAAAAACATTCAGTACTTC.

Judged by abundance, this clonotype is medium-sized (0.01 to 0.1%). This chain joins TRBV6-4 and TRBJ2-7, with TRBD1 matching 9 bases. CDR1 MRHNA and CDR2 SNTAGT come from the germline V gene. CDR3 length: 14 residues. Losses at the gene ends were 5 bases for V and 5 bases for J; bases not matched to a gene: 7. The CDR3 DNA reads TGTGCCAGCAGTTTGGGGACAGGGAACCACGAGCAGTACTTC. As protein: CASSLGTGNHEQYF.

Ten or more counts support this clonotype. The chain is built from TRBV20-1 and TRBJ2-2, with 7 bases that match TRBD2. V was clipped by 7 bases and J by 3 bases; unmatched bases: 5. CDR3 size: 13 residues. Germline CDR1 DFQATT, CDR2 SNEGSKA (reference sequence). The CDR3: CSVRGGDTGELFF. The CDR3, as DNA: TGCAGTGTACGTGGGGGGGACACCGGGGAGCTGTTTTTT.

The sample holds many counts of this clonotype. This sequence joins TRBV7-6 and TRBJ2-1; D is uncertain. Germline V CDR1 and CDR2: SGHVS, FNYEAQ. The CDR3 spans 16 residues. The V and J ends lost 4 bases and 1 base respectively, with 14 bases between them. The CDR3: CASSSVANPSYNEQFF. CDR3 nucleotide sequence: TGTGCCAGCAGCTCCGTAGCCAACCCATCCTACAATGAGCAGTTCTTC. The variable domain in full, with the rest retrieved from reference TRBV7-6 and TRBJ2-1, is GAGVSQSPRYKVTKRGQDVALRCDPISGHVSLYWYRQALGQGPEFLTYFNYEAQQDKSGLPNDRFSAERPEGSISTLTIQRTEQRDSAMYRCASSSVANPSYNEQFFGPGTRLTVL.

This clonotype was seen a few times. This chain connects TRBV12-3 or TRBV12-4 to TRBJ2-2; D call uncertain. Deletions cut 3 bases from V and 7 bases from J, with 12 bases between. The CDR3 contains 14 residues. The CDR3, as DNA: TGTGCCAGCAGTTTCGCTCCCAGAGTCGGGGAGCTGTTTTTT. Its translation: CASSFAPRVGELFF.

This clonotype was observed a handful of times. The rearrangement links TRBV6-5 to TRBJ1-5; TRBD1 might be the D (6 bases). V lost 5 bases, J lost 4 bases, and 9 bases lay in between. CDR3 length: 13 amino acids. The germline V gene encodes CDR1 MNHEY and CDR2 SVGAGI. The CDR3 nucleotides are TGTGCCAGCAGTGCACAGGGAAATCAGCCCCAGCATTTT. Protein sequence: CASSAQGNQPQHF.

There are many counts of this clonotype. V and J are TRBV6-5 and TRBJ1-6; D ambiguous. The CDR3 is made up of 15 amino acids. Germline V gene lookup returns CDR1 MNHEY and CDR2 SVGAGI. V dropped 3 bases and J dropped 2 bases, with 8 bases sitting between them. The CDR3 loop is CASSYAGTYNSPLHF. CDR3 sequence (DNA): TGTGCCAGCAGTTATGCGGGGACCTATAATTCACCCCTCCACTTT.

This clonotype is labeled as medium-sized. The chain has TRBV4-1 and TRBJ2-1; 7 bases line up with TRBD1. This CDR3 is built from 15 residues. Germline V CDR1 and CDR2: MGHRA, YSYEKL. Trimming at V came to 4 bases and at J to 7 bases, leaving 10 bases not matched to a gene. This CDR3 reads CASSRLPGQANEQFF. The CDR3 region has the DNA TGCGCCAGCAGCCGACTACCAGGACAGGCGAATGAGCAGTTCTTC.

This clonotype was found many times. The V gene is TRBV5-5, the J gene TRBJ1-3; 8 bases line up with TRBD1. This CDR3 has 18 amino acids. Per the germline V gene, CDR1 is SGHKS and CDR2 is YYEKEE (reference sequence). J gave up 2 bases and V 5 bases, and 15 bases lay outside the gene matches. The CDR3, as DNA: TGTGCCAGCAGGGCTGGGACAGGTGGTTATCCGGCTGGAAACACCATATATTTT. Encoded protein: CASRAGTGGYPAGNTIYF.

This clonotype was counted at least ten times. This chain joins TRBV29-1 and TRBJ1-2; 7 positions match TRBD1. Unmatched junction bases numbered 7, after V lost 7 bases and J lost 2 bases. The CDR3 extends over 13 amino acids. Germline loops: CDR1 SQVTM, CDR2 ANQGSEA. For the CDR3, the DNA is TGCAGCGCCGGGACAGCGAGAAACTATGGCTACACCTTC. It codes for CSAGTARNYGYTF.

The table lists this clonotype with many counts. The rearrangement joins TRBV5-1 to TRBJ1-1, with unresolved D. The germline V gene encodes CDR1 SGHRS and CDR2 YFSETQ. The CDR3 has 14 residues. V lost 2 bases and J 1 base, leaving 9 bases between the germline ends. CDR3 DNA sequence: TGCGCCAGCAGCTTATTCAGTAAGAACACTGAAGCTTTCTTT. It specifies CASSLFSKNTEAFF.

This clonotype was seen many times. This chain links TRBV7-9 with TRBJ2-7; 7 bases fit TRBD1. V trimming: 5 bases; J trimming: 6 bases; junction bases outside the gene matches: 4. Germline values: CDR1 SEHNR, CDR2 FQNEAQ (reference sequence). The CDR3 is made up of 12 amino acids. The CDR3, as DNA: TGTGCCAGCAGCCACAGGGGCGGCGAGCAGTACTTC. Translating it yields CASSHRGGEQYF.

This clonotype has at least ten counts. The gene calls are TRBV7-2 and TRBJ2-2; TRBD1 agrees at 9 bases. This CDR3 is 17 amino acids long. Looked up from germline, CDR1 is SGHTA and CDR2 is FQGNSA. The J segment lost 3 bases and the V segment lost 3 bases, leaving 8 bases of the junction unmatched. The CDR3, as DNA: TGTGCCAGCAGCTTCCCCACGGACAGGGGACACACCGGGGAGCTGTTTTTT. This encodes CASSFPTDRGHTGELFF.

This clonotype was recorded at least ten times. The chain recombines TRBV5-1 with TRBJ2-7, with no clear D. V lost 7 bases to trimming and J lost 1 base, with 12 bases between them. Germline CDR1 SGHRS, CDR2 YFSETQ. CDR3 size: 13 residues. This CDR3 reads CASGTTTSYEQYF. The CDR3 bases are TGCGCCAGCGGCACGACAACATCCTACGAGCAGTACTTC.